The 31 T cell receptor beta chains reported below all come from one sample, sequenced in a study of shared clonotypes between healthy human individuals. Sequencing used immunoSEQ multiplex PCR; TCRdb keeps in-frame clones, though not all of them. The data show about 2.5 million clones, 85% to 95% seen once. Sequenced: naive CD4+ T cells from PBMCs. Subset specified: CD45RA+ positively selected. The source of these receptors is a man between 18 and 35 years old in good health. Some clones in this sample may be carry-over from other donors' samples.

The chain couples TRBV5-8 to TRBJ1-1, with a possible D match to TRBD1 (5 bases). Germline CDR1 is SGHTS and CDR2 is YDEGEE. CDR3 length: 15 amino acids. V lost 1 base and J lost 2, with 12 bases in between. The CDR3 coding sequence is TGTGCCAGCAGCTTGCAGGGTGGAGGAAACACTGAAGCTTTCTTT. This sequence encodes CASSLQGGGNTEAFF.

V usage is TRBV9 and J usage is TRBJ2-5; D could derive from TRBD1 or TRBD2 (6 bases each). The CDR3 has 16 residues. The V end lost 4 bases, the J end lost 5 bases, and 21 bases lay between the germline ends. In germline, CDR1 is SGDLS, CDR2 YYNGEE. The CDR3 DNA is TGTGCCAGCAGCTTCGGGACGAGGGGGGTAGGGGAGACCCAGTACTTC. Its protein is CASSFGTRGVGETQYF. The full variable domain, completed using reference TRBV9 and TRBJ2-5, is DSGVTQTPKHLITATGQRVTLRCSPRSGDLSVYWYQQSLDQGLQFLIQYYNGEERAKGNILERFSAQQFPDLHSELNLSSLELGDSALYFCASSFGTRGVGETQYFGPGTRLLVL.

The gene calls are TRBV11-2 and TRBJ2-7, with D uncertain. The CDR3 spans 15 residues. The V gene lost 0 bases and the J gene lost 2 bases, with 11 bases spanning the gap. Per the germline V gene, CDR1 is SGHAT and CDR2 is FQNNGV. CDR3 residues: CASSLDRWQAYEQYF. The CDR3 DNA reads TGTGCCAGCAGCTTAGATCGGTGGCAGGCCTACGAGCAGTACTTC.

The chain couples TRBV9 to TRBJ2-2; D is undetermined. This CDR3 has 13 amino acids. Germline V gene lookup returns CDR1 SGDLS and CDR2 YYNGEE. The ends were cut back, 0 bases at V and 6 bases at J, with 6 bases in the middle. The CDR3 loop is CASSVERPGELFF. The CDR3 nucleotides are TGTGCCAGCAGCGTAGAAAGACCCGGGGAGCTGTTTTTT.

With respect to this clone: Other DNA sequences in the sample encode the same CDR3. The chain joins TRBV5-1 to TRBJ1-2; D not certain. This CDR3 has 14 residues. Germline CDR1 SGHRS, CDR2 YFSETQ. V lost 0 bases and J 1 base, leaving 7 bases between the germline ends. In DNA, the CDR3 is TGCGCCAGCAGCTTGGGAACGGGTAACTATGGCTACACCTTC. Protein sequence: CASSLGTGNYGYTF.

This clone was seen a single time. The chain recombines TRBV7-9 with TRBJ2-5; 7 nucleotides match TRBD2. The J call may not be correct, given that the DNA end is closer to TRBJ2-7. CDR1 SEHNR and CDR2 FQNEAQ come from the germline V gene (reference sequence). The length of the CDR3 is 15 residues. The CDR3 DNA follows: TGTGCCAGCAGCTTAGCGGGACGCGGGGGAGGCGAGCAGTACTTC. It encodes CASSLAGRGGGEQYF.

This chain connects TRBV15 to TRBJ2-1, with no clear D. The germline gives CDR1 LNHNV, CDR2 YYDKDF (reference sequence). V was clipped by 0 bases and J by 10 bases, with 16 bases between them. The length of the CDR3 is 15 residues. The CDR3 loop is CATSRDLMNKGEQFF. The CDR3 DNA sequence: TGTGCCACCAGCAGAGATCTGATGAATAAGGGCGAGCAGTTCTTC.

The chain is built from TRBV5-1 and TRBJ2-7; TRBD1 matches 9 bases. The CDR3 length is 13 residues. Germline V lookup: CDR1 SGHRS, CDR2 YFSETQ. J was trimmed by 3 bases and V by 7 bases; bases with no gene match: 5. The CDR3, as DNA: TGCGCCAGCGGGGGACAGGGAAACTACGAGCAGTACTTC. It encodes CASGGQGNYEQYF.

The sample holds one count of this clone. The gene calls are TRBV19 and TRBJ2-1, with 9 bases aligning to TRBD2. Germline V lookup: CDR1 LNHDA, CDR2 SQIVND (reference sequence). The CDR3 has 15 residues. V trimming: 3 bases; J trimming: 6 bases; junction bases outside the gene matches: 6. As DNA, the CDR3 is TGTGCCAGTAGTATGAGGGGACTAGCAAGCAATGAGCAGTTCTTC. It is translated as CASSMRGLASNEQFF.

V gene TRBV4-2 combines with J gene TRBJ2-1; D is tentatively TRBD1 or TRBD2 (7 bases each). The V end lost 5 bases, the J end lost 8 bases, and 22 bases lay between the germline ends. This CDR3 spans 16 amino acids. Per germline, CDR1 LGHNA and CDR2 YNFKEQ. CDR3 loop: CASSFNAGGGLDEQFF. The CDR3 nucleotides read TGTGCCAGCAGCTTTAACGCAGGGGGGGGGTTGGATGAGCAGTTCTTC.

The chain recombines TRBV7-2 with TRBJ2-5, with TRBD2 as a possible D gene (5 bases). The V and J ends lost 5 bases and 5 bases respectively, with 18 bases between them. CDR3 length: 15 residues. CDR1 and CDR2 (germline): SGHTA, FQGNSA. The CDR3 region is CASSPYPSGLETQYF. The CDR3 DNA reads as TGTGCCAGCAGCCCATACCCTTCGGGGTTGGAGACCCAGTACTTC.

V is TRBV20-1 and J is TRBJ1-1; D might be TRBD1 (5 bases). The CDR3 spans 10 residues. Trimming left V 6 bases short and J 10 bases short, with 12 bases between. Germline V gene lookup returns CDR1 DFQATT and CDR2 SNEGSKA (reference sequence). For the CDR3, the DNA is TGCAGTGCCCCGGACAAGCTAGCTTTCTTT. Its translation is CSAPDKLAFF.

As to this clone: The sample holds other DNA sequences that translate to the same CDR3. The chain uses TRBV4-3 and TRBJ2-2; D is unclear. V shed 0 bases and J shed 2 bases, with 4 bases lying between them. Germline CDR1 is LGHNA and CDR2 is YSLEER. CDR3 size: 14 residues. The chain's CDR3 is CASSQDGNTGELFF. The CDR3 bases are TGCGCCAGCAGCCAAGACGGAAACACCGGGGAGCTGTTTTTT.

Points on this clone: The sample has other DNA sequences that encode this CDR3 too. The V and J genes are TRBV5-4 and TRBJ1-2; D uncertain. V was trimmed by 3 bases and J by 1 base, leaving 7 bases between them. The CDR3 loop spans 13 amino acids. CDR1 is SGHNT and CDR2 is YYREEE in the germline V gene (reference sequence). CDR3 coding DNA: TGTGCCAGCAGCTCGGACGGTAACTATGGCTACACCTTC. This codes for CASSSDGNYGYTF. The entire variable domain, with the rest obtained from reference TRBV5-4 and TRBJ1-2, is as follows: ETGVTQSPTHLIKTRGQQVTLRCSSQSGHNTVSWYQQALGQGPQFIFQYYREEENGRGNFPPRFSGLQFPNYSSELNVNALELDDSALYLCASSSDGNYGYTFGSGTRLTVV.

This clone occurred once. The CDR3 DNA reads as TGCGCCAGCAGCGAGGGACAGGTCCCCTACAATGAGCAGTTCTTC. Translated: CASSEGQVPYNEQFF. The chain is built from TRBV5-1 and TRBJ2-1; 8 bases line up with TRBD1. The germline CDR1 and CDR2 sequences are SGHRS and YFSETQ. Unmatched junction bases numbered 5, after V lost 4 bases and J lost 2 bases. The CDR3 extends over 15 amino acids.

CDR3 protein: CASSPNWGEGYEQYF. For the CDR3, the DNA is TGTGCCAGCTCACCAAACTGGGGGGAGGGCTACGAGCAGTACTTC. The chain uses TRBV18 and TRBJ2-7; 7 positions match TRBD2. With V trimmed by 2 bases and J by 3 bases, 7 bases remained unmatched. There are 15 residues in the CDR3. CDR1 and CDR2 from the germline V gene are KGHSH and LQKENI.

The CDR3 DNA reads as TGTGCCAGCTCCCCAAGCGACAGGGCTCCCACTGAAGCTTTCTTT. It translates to CASSPSDRAPTEAFF. The rearrangement joins TRBV18 to TRBJ1-1; 7 bases map to TRBD1. V lost 6 bases to trimming and J lost 4 bases; unmatched junction nucleotides: 11. This CDR3 region has 15 residues. Per germline, CDR1 KGHSH and CDR2 LQKENI.

This chain connects TRBV5-1 to TRBJ2-2; no clear D. V dropped 0 bases and J dropped 5 bases, with 14 bases sitting between them. This CDR3 has 16 residues. Germline CDR1 and CDR2: SGHRS and YFSETQ. The CDR3 nucleotides read TGCGCCAGCAGCTTGGGTGCAGGTCGTGGAACCGGGGAGCTGTTTTTT. It codes for CASSLGAGRGTGELFF.

The chain carries TRBV20-1 and TRBJ1-2; D possibly corresponds to TRBD1 (6 bases). The V gene's germline CDR1 is DFQATT and CDR2 SNEGSKA (reference sequence). The CDR3 covers 11 residues. Trimming took 8 bases from V and 6 from J, leaving 13 bases between them. The CDR3 region has the DNA TGCAGTCCTAACAGGGTTGATGGCTACACCTTC. Its translation is CSPNRVDGYTF.

The V call is TRBV30, the J call TRBJ2-1, with a weak D call TRBD2 (6 bases). V was trimmed by 4 bases and J by 4 bases, leaving 20 bases between them. Germline CDR1 is GTSNPN and CDR2 is SVGIG (reference sequence). The CDR3 loop spans 16 amino acids. DNA for the CDR3: TGTGCCTGGAATAATTTTCGGGGGATCCCGTACAATGAGCAGTTCTTC. Translated, it gives CAWNNFRGIPYNEQFF. Drawing the rest from reference TRBV30 and TRBJ2-1, the complete variable domain is SQTIHQWPATLVQPVGSPLSLECTVEGTSNPNLYWYRQAAGRGLQLLFYSVGIGQISSEVPQNLSASRPQDRQFILSSKKLLLSDSGFYLCAWNNFRGIPYNEQFFGPGTRLTVL.

V usage is TRBV19 and J usage is TRBJ1-2; 8 nucleotides line up with TRBD1. V dropped 4 bases and J dropped 8; count of bases not matched to a gene: 9. The CDR3 totals 14 residues. The germline V gene encodes CDR1 LNHDA and CDR2 SQIVND (reference sequence). The DNA of the CDR3 is TGTGCCAGTAGTACTCCCGACAGGGGCGGAGGCTACACCTTC. This codes for CASSTPDRGGGYTF.

In its sample, this clone was seen once. This CDR3 is also generated by other DNA sequences in the sample. This chain uses TRBV5-5 with TRBJ1-1, with no clear D. The CDR3 is 13 amino acids. Germline V gene data show CDR1 as SGHKS and CDR2 as YYEKEE (reference sequence). V was clipped by 2 bases and J by 5 bases, with 10 bases between them. In nucleotides, the CDR3 is TGTGCCAGCAGCTTTCAAGGGCGAACTGAAGCTTTCTTT. Encoded protein: CASSFQGRTEAFF.

V is TRBV28 and J is TRBJ2-1; tentative D call: TRBD2 (6 bases). Germline CDR1 and CDR2: MDHEN and SYDVKM. Trimming took 8 bases from V and 2 from J, leaving 16 bases between them. The CDR3 runs to 15 residues. The DNA for the CDR3 is TGTGCCAGCCGGAGGGTAGGGGTGGCCTACAATGAGCAGTTCTTC. It encodes CASRRVGVAYNEQFF.

The chain has TRBV29-1 and TRBJ1-2, with D maybe TRBD1 (5 bases). Germline assignment: CDR1 SQVTM and CDR2 ANQGSEA. The CDR3 length is 12 residues. V lost 7 bases, J lost 7 bases, and 16 bases lay in between. Written as DNA, the CDR3 is TGCAGCGGTGACAGCCTGACGCTTGGCTACACCTTC. Translation: CSGDSLTLGYTF.

This rearrangement joins TRBV6-4 to TRBJ1-1, with 12 bases lining up with TRBD1. V was clipped by 0 bases and J by 0 bases; unmatched bases: 8. The CDR3 runs 19 residues. Per germline, CDR1 MRHNA and CDR2 SNTAGT. CDR3 coding DNA: TGTGCCAGCAGTGACTCTACCGGGACAGGGGGCCTCATGAACACTGAAGCTTTCTTT. This sequence encodes CASSDSTGTGGLMNTEAFF.

This clone was seen once. The V gene is TRBV2, the J gene TRBJ1-1; possibly TRBD1 for D (6 bases). Trimming took 4 bases from V and 3 from J, leaving 12 bases between them. Looked up from germline, CDR1 is SNHLY and CDR2 is FYNNEI. The CDR3 contains 14 residues. The CDR3 loop reads CASSGYGQYTEAFF. CDR3 DNA: TGTGCCAGCAGTGGTTATGGACAGTACACTGAAGCTTTCTTT.

This chain links TRBV6-5 with TRBJ2-7; TRBD2 matches at 7 bases. From germline, CDR1 is MNHEY and CDR2 SVGAGI. The V segment lost 6 bases and the J segment 1 base; nucleotides outside the gene matches: 3. This CDR3 is built from 13 residues. CDR3 DNA: TGTGCCAGCAGCCAGCGGGATTCCTACGAGCAGTACTTC. Translated: CASSQRDSYEQYF.

This chain uses TRBV12-5 with TRBJ2-1, with 11 bases identical to TRBD2. V was clipped by 1 base and J by 11 bases; unmatched bases: 13. CDR3 length: 17 residues. The germline gives CDR1 LGHNT, CDR2 FRNRAP. CDR3 coding DNA: TGTGCTAGTGGTTTGGACGTAGCGGGAGGGACCGAGGGTCAGCAGTTCTTC. Translation gives CASGLDVAGGTEGQQFF.

The V gene is TRBV18, the J gene TRBJ2-3; unclear D gene. The CDR3 spans 17 residues. Trimming left V 6 bases short and J 2 bases short, with 21 bases between. Germline loops: CDR1 KGHSH, CDR2 LQKENI. CDR3: CASSSGPEVPPTDTQYF. CDR3 sequence (DNA): TGTGCCAGCTCGTCAGGACCCGAAGTACCACCCACAGATACGCAGTATTTT.

V and J are TRBV5-1 and TRBJ2-3; the match to TRBD2 covers 11 bases. Germline CDR1 SGHRS, CDR2 YFSETQ. Germline trimming cut 2 bases from V and 5 bases from J; bases unmatched to any gene: 7. The CDR3 loop spans 16 amino acids. The CDR3 DNA is TGCGCCAGCAGCTTTTTCCTAGCGGGAGGAGGAGATACGCAGTATTTT. Amino acids: CASSFFLAGGGDTQYF.

This chain links TRBV5-1 with TRBJ2-2; unclear D gene. This CDR3 is 15 amino acids long. The germline gives CDR1 SGHRS, CDR2 YFSETQ. Trimming cost V 2 bases and J 4 bases, with 12 bases left between them. DNA for the CDR3: TGCGCCAGCAGCTTAGCACCCCTGGGCACCGGGGAGCTGTTTTTT. Translating gives CASSLAPLGTGELFF.